The following is a TCR beta chain sequence with its context. Original processing methods: Amplified reference gene primers provided the basis for estimating nucleated cell counts. The protocol was immunoSEQ multiplex PCR, while the TCRdb copy is restricted to in-frame clones and leaves out a portion. V, J and clone size were drawn from that table, and D and trimming were deduced from the DNA. The sample carries about 330,000 clones, roughly 87% recorded once. This CDR3 has 13 amino acids. CDR1 is MNHEY and CDR2 is SVGAGI in the germline V gene. V lost 2 bases and J lost 4; bases outside the gene matches: 2. The data were taken from a study of blood T cell repertoires in COVID-19.

The chain has TRBV6-5 and TRBJ2-7; 7 nucleotides line up with TRBD2. Sequencing was done on a sample of peripheral blood. This clonotype was sampled from a man aged 25-45 years with COVID-19, enrolled during active disease. CDR3 loop: CASSYARGYEQYF. In nucleotides, the CDR3 is TGTGCCAGCAGTTACGCGCGGGGGTACGAGCAGTACTTC.